This TCR beta chain is from a study of tumor-infiltrating lymphocytes in primary liver carcinoma. Unsorted whole blood supplied the blood RNA, and germline DNA was isolated too. With roughly 0.5 ug total RNA as template and a constant-region primer, TCR beta cDNA was made. ARM-PCR was slightly modified, and three nested multiplex PCR rounds with it gave rise to the TCR beta libraries. It was with TRBV1-TRBV30 forward primers and a C-beta reverse primer that the first two PCR rounds were run, at around 9 cycles each. Each CDR3 protein gets one entry after TCRdb re-called the multiplex PCR reads with MiXCR. The sample holds fewer than 350,000 distinct CDR3 sequences, 65% seen once. Trimming left V 1 base short and J 2 bases short, with 10 bases between. Germline values: CDR1 SGHNT, CDR2 YYREEE (reference sequence). This CDR3 has 15 amino acids.

This clonotype was obtained from a man aged 35 to 55 with primary liver carcinoma and hepatitis B virus infection. The chain recombines TRBV5-4 with TRBJ2-1; no definite D call. The specimen was peripheral blood. The CDR3 region has the DNA TGTGCCAGCAGCTTGCCCCCCTTTACCTACAATGAGCAGTTCTTC. Its translation is CASSLPPFTYNEQFF.